This entry concerns a single TCR beta chain. This sample was taken from a study of identical twins. This CDR3 region has 15 residues. Trimming cost V 5 bases and J 8 bases; bases outside gene matches: 5. The germline CDR1 and CDR2 sequences are SGHNT and YYREEE (reference sequence). One entry per CDR3 protein, called by TCRdb with MiXCR from the 5' RACE reads. The sample holds 600,000 to 700,000 distinct CDR3 sequences; roughly 20% are singletons and the top ten take 4% to 5.5%. These same data were also listed under a study on T cells expressing NK-cell markers. That work adds: From sorted CD3+CD56+NKG2C+, CD3+CD56+NKG2C- and CD3+CD56-NKG2C+ T cells came the TCR beta repertoires.

The sample was PBMCs. The origin of this receptor is a young woman in good health. The rearrangement joins TRBV5-4 to TRBJ2-1, with 15 bases identical to TRBD2. CDR3 in amino acids: CASRRTSGGEDEQFF. The CDR3 coding sequence is TGTGCCAGCAGGCGGACTAGCGGGGGGGAGGATGAGCAGTTCTTC.